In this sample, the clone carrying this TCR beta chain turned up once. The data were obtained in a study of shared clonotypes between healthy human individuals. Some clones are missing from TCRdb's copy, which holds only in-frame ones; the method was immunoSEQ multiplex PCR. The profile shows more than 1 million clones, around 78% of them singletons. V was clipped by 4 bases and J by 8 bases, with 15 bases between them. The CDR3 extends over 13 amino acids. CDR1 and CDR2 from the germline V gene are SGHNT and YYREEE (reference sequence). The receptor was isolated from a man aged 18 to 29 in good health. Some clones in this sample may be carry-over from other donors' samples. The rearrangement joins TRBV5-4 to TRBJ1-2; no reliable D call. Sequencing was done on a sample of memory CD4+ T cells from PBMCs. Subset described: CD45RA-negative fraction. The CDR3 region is CASSIRPNVGYTF. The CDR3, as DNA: TGTGCCAGCAGCATCAGACCGAATGTGGGCTACACCTTC.